This TCR beta chain is drawn from a study of cytomegalovirus exposure and HLA in healthy donors. PCR was performed using 60 Vbeta and 13 Jbeta primers. Libraries were prepared by immunoSEQ multiplex PCR; TCRdb keeps only in-frame clonotypes and omits some of them. The sample consists of 250,000 to 350,000 clones, 80% of them appearing once. The junction had 10 bases not matched to a gene; V was cut back by 6 bases and J by 0 bases. Germline loops: CDR1 SNHLY, CDR2 FYNNEI. The CDR3 totals 19 residues. This clone has a handful of counts. The chain joins TRBV2 to TRBJ2-5; TRBD2 agrees at 16 bases. Sequencing was performed on PBMCs. This sequence was found in a girl aged 2 to 9 in good health and CMV-seronegative. CDR3 sequence: CASRPGTSGRAQYQETQYF. The CDR3 bases are TGTGCCAGCAGACCCGGGACTAGCGGGAGGGCCCAGTACCAAGAGACCCAGTACTTC.